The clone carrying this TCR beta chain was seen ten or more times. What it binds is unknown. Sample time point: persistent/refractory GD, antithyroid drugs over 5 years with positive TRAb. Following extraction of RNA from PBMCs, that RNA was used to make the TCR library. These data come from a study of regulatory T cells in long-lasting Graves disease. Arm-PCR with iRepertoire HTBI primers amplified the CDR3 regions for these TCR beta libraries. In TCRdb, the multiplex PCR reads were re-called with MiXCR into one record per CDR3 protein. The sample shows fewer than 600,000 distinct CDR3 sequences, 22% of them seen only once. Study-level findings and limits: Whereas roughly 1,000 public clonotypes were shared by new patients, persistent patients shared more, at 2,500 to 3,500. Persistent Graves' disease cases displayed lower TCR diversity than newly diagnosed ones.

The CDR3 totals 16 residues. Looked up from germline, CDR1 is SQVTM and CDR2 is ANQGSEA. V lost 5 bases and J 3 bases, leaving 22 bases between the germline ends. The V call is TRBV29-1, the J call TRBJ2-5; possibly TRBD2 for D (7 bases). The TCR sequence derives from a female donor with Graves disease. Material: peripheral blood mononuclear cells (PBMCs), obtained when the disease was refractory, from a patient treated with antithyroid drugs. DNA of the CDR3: TGCAGCGTTCGGTTGCGGGGGAGGGGGTTGGAAGAGACCCAGTACTTC. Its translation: CSVRLRGRGLEETQYF.